What follows are 15 T cell receptor beta chains derived from one specimen sequenced in a study of T cell clonality in common variable immunodeficiency. Repertoires were generated with immunoSEQ multiplex PCR, while TCRdb's copy carries only in-frame clones and drops some. The sample contains about 60,000 clones, none occurring once; about 1.8% lies in the top ten. Material for sequencing was peripheral blood mononuclear cells. All receptors derive from a person between 18 and 75 years old in good health.

In this sample, this clone turned up many times. The observed sequence ends 3 residues before the CDR3 terminus, with the missing tail filled in from the germline J gene. The rearrangement links TRBV5-1 to TRBJ2-7, with D perhaps TRBD2 (5 bases). Trimming removed 4 bases from V and 1 base from J, with 18 bases in between. Looked up from germline, CDR1 is SGHRS and CDR2 is YFSETQ. The CDR3 is made up of 16 amino acids. The CDR3 is CASSPNVRVASYEQYF. The CDR3 bases that were read are TGCGCCAGCAGCCCCAACGTGAGGGTTGCTTCCTACGAG.

The sample holds many counts of this clone. The observed sequence ends 3 residues before the CDR3 terminus, with the missing tail filled in from the germline J gene. This chain uses TRBV20-1 with TRBJ2-5; the match to TRBD2 covers 13 bases. From germline, CDR1 is DFQATT and CDR2 SNEGSKA (reference sequence). Trimming cost V 0 bases and J 5 bases; bases outside gene matches: 6. The CDR3 contains 16 residues. Incomplete CDR3 DNA: TGCAGTGCTAGAGATCCCGGGACTAGCGGGACCGAGACC. Encoded protein: CSARDPGTSGTET. The CDR3 in its entirety is CSARDPGTSGTETQYF.

The table lists this clone with a few counts. The read gets to within 3 residues of the CDR3 end, and the germline J gene fills in the rest. The gene calls are TRBV11-3 and TRBJ2-7, with 7 bases matching TRBD1. The CDR3 sequence is 15 residues long. With 6 bases clipped from V and 3 bases from J, the junction kept 11 bases outside the gene matches. CDR1 is SGHNT and CDR2 is YENEEA in the germline V gene. CDR3 bases read: TGTGCCAGCAGGCTCAAGGGGGACAGATACTACGAG. Translating gives CASRLKGDRYYE. The entire CDR3 sequence reads CASRLKGDRYYEQYF.

This clone was recorded at least ten times. Read sequence stops 3 residues before the CDR3 end, and the germline J gene provides the missing end. The genes are TRBV5-1 and TRBJ1-2; TRBD1 matches 9 bases. The V segment lost 3 bases and the J segment 7 bases; nucleotides outside the gene matches: 10. The CDR3 is made up of 15 amino acids. Germline CDR1 reads SGHRS; CDR2 reads YFSETQ. The sequenced part of the CDR3 DNA is TGCGCCAGCAGCTGGGGGGACAGGGCGAGTGGTGGC. As protein: CASSWGDRASGG. Given in full, the CDR3 is CASSWGDRASGGYTF.

The table lists this clone with many counts. CDR3 protein: CASNKGGGGNQPQHF. The sequenced CDR3 bases are TGTGCCTCAAATAAGGGGGGGGGAGGCAATCAGCCC. This rearrangement joins TRBV19 to TRBJ1-5; D is perhaps TRBD1 (6 bases). The read halts 3 residues ahead of the CDR3 end, with the missing end drawn from the germline J gene. CDR3 length: 15 amino acids. Trimming removed 11 bases from V and 2 bases from J, with 19 bases in between. Germline V gives CDR1 LNHDA, CDR2 SQIVND (reference sequence).

This clone was detected ten times or more. Coverage ceases 3 residues before the CDR3 finishes, and the germline J gene fills in the end. The chain couples TRBV28 to TRBJ2-7; D might be TRBD1 (5 bases). CDR1 and CDR2 (germline): MDHEN, SYDVKM. V was shortened by 7 bases and J by 1 base, with 11 bases between the two germline ends. The CDR3 loop spans 13 amino acids. CDR3 residues: CASNLDSSYEQYF. The DNA read from the CDR3 is TGTGCCAGCAATCTCGACAGTTCCTACGAG.

Turning to this clone: The CDR3 end is not reached by the read, which stops 3 residues before it; the germline J gene fills it in. The chain combines TRBV18 with TRBJ1-5; 10 nucleotides align to TRBD1. Unmatched junction bases numbered 7, after V lost 4 bases and J lost 7 bases. The CDR3 has 15 residues. Germline CDR1 and CDR2: KGHSH and LQKENI. CDR3 DNA (partial): TGTGCCAGCTCACGAGCCGGGACAGGGGTCCAGCCC. The encoded protein is CASSRAGTGVQP. The CDR3, in full, reads CASSRAGTGVQPQHF.

This clone has ten or more counts. The missing CDR3 end, 3 residues past where the read stops, is filled in from the germline J gene. V usage is TRBV4-1 and J usage is TRBJ2-3; 7 bases match TRBD1. CDR1 is MGHRA, CDR2 YSYEKL, per germline. This CDR3 contains 16 residues. Trimming took 5 bases from V and 2 from J; bases not matched to a gene: 10. The sequenced part of the CDR3 DNA is TGCGCCAGCAGCTGGAGTGGACAGGTGCTCACAGATACG. Translated: CASSWSGQVLTDT. The full CDR3 sequence reads CASSWSGQVLTDTQYF.

In its sample, this clone was seen many times. The read ends 3 residues shy of where the CDR3 ends; the end is completed using the germline J gene. This chain links TRBV5-1 with TRBJ2-2, with D perhaps TRBD2 (5 bases). The germline CDR1 and CDR2 sequences are SGHRS and YFSETQ. The V end was cut by 5 bases, the J end by 1 base, with 12 bases between. The CDR3 runs to 15 residues. Partial CDR3 DNA: TGCGCCAGCAGGTTCCGCGGGCGGAACACCGGGGAG. It encodes CASRFRGRNTGE. The whole CDR3 protein is CASRFRGRNTGELFF.

Comments on this clone: The read terminates 3 residues before the CDR3 end, so the remaining end is supplied by the germline J gene. The chain carries TRBV11-2 and TRBJ2-7; TRBD1 aligns across 8 bases. This CDR3 region has 15 residues. Looked up from germline, CDR1 is SGHAT and CDR2 is FQNNGV. V gave up 5 bases and J gave up 2 bases; unmatched junction bases: 8. The CDR3: CASSLTTGVTYEQYF. The sequenced part of the CDR3 DNA is TGTGCCAGCAGCCTTACGACAGGGGTCACCTACGAG.

This clone was counted at least ten times. The read terminates 3 residues ahead of where the CDR3 ends, so the germline J gene completes it. The chain couples TRBV5-1 to TRBJ2-2; 12 positions match TRBD1. V lost 4 bases and J lost 6; bases outside the gene matches: 7. The germline CDR1 and CDR2 sequences are SGHRS and YFSETQ. This CDR3 region has 16 residues. The CDR3 loop is CASSLMGQGASGELFF. The sequenced part of the CDR3 DNA is TGCGCCAGCAGCCTGATGGGACAGGGGGCCTCCGGGGAG. Full variable domain (rest looked up from reference TRBV5-1 and TRBJ2-2): KAGVTQTPRYLIKTRGQQVTLSCSPISGHRSVSWYQQTPGQGLQFLFEYFSETQRNKGNFPGRFSGRQFSNSRSEMNVSTLELGDSALYLCASSLMGQGASGELFFGEGSRLTVL.

This clone was seen ten or more times. Coverage ceases 3 residues before the CDR3 finishes, and the germline J gene fills in the end. The J gene is TRBJ2-3, the V gene TRBV29-1; perhaps TRBD1 as D (5 bases). Germline V gene sequence: CDR1 SQVTM, CDR2 ANQGSEA. Trimming cost V 6 bases and J 3 bases, with 16 bases left between them. The CDR3 sequence is 14 residues long. Incomplete CDR3 DNA: TGCAGCGTCGGTGGGGCCGGTATAACAGATACG. Translation: CSVGGAGITDT. The CDR3 in its entirety is CSVGGAGITDTQYF.

This clone was seen many times. The sequenced fragment ends 3 residues before the CDR3 boundary, so the rest is inferred from the germline J gene. The J gene is TRBJ2-3, the V gene TRBV4-2; possible D gene TRBD2, 5 bases. In germline, CDR1 is LGHNA, CDR2 YNFKEQ. The CDR3 sequence is 15 residues long. V lost 0 bases and J lost 6, with 13 bases in between. CDR3 loop: CASSQESGSGDTQYF. Incomplete CDR3 DNA: TGTGCCAGCAGCCAAGAGTCGGGCAGCGGTGATACG.

Ten or more counts support this clone. The CDR3 end is not reached by the read, which stops 3 residues before it; the germline J gene fills it in. The rearrangement joins TRBV12-3 or TRBV12-4 to TRBJ2-4; TRBD2 agrees at 8 bases. The CDR3 loop spans 16 amino acids. The V gene end was trimmed by 7 bases and the J gene end by 0 bases; junction bases not matched to a gene: 8. The CDR3 reads CASKGRGEPAKNIQYF. The sequenced CDR3 bases are TGTGCCAGCAAGGGGCGGGGGGAACCAGCCAAAAACATT.

This clone was recorded at least ten times. The read terminates 3 residues ahead of where the CDR3 ends, so the germline J gene completes it. The chain is built from TRBV4-2 and TRBJ2-5; 13 bases map to TRBD2. Germline V lookup: CDR1 LGHNA, CDR2 YNFKEQ. The V and J ends lost 3 bases and 4 bases, in that order; junction bases with no gene match: 5. CDR3 length equals 16 residues. The sequenced CDR3 bases are TGTGCCAGCAGCCAGGGACTAGCGGGACCAGGAGAGACC. Translated: CASSQGLAGPGET. The complete CDR3 reads CASSQGLAGPGETQYF.